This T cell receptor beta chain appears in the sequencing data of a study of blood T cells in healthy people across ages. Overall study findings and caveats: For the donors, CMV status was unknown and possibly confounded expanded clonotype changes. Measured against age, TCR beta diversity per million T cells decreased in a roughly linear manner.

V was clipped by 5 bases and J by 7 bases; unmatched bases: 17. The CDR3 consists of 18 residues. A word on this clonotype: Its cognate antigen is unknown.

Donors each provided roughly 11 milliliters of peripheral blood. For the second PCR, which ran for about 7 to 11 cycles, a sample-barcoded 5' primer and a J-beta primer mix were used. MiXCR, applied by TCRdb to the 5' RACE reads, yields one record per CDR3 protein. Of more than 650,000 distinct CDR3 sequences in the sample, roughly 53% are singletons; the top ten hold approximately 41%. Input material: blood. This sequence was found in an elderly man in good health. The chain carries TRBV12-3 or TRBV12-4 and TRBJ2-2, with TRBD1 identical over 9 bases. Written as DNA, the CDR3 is TGTGCCAGCAGTGTTGCGGGACAGGGCTTATTTCGGTACGGGGAGCTGTTTTTT. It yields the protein CASSVAGQGLFRYGELFF.